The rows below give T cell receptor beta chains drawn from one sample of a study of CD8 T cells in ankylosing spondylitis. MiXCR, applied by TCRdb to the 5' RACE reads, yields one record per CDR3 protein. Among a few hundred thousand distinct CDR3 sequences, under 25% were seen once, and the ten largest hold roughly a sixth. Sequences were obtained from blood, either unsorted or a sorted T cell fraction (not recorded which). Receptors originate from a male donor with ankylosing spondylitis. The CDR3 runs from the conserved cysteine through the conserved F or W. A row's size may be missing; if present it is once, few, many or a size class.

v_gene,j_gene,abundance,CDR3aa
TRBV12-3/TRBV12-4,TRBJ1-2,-,CASSLQQGPYYGYTF
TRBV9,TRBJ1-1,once,CASSVDPGPNTEAFF
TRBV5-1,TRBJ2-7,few,CASSLSAGELYEQYF
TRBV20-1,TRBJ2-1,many,CSARGLSGYNEQFF
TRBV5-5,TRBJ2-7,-,CASKPIAGGPVYEQYF
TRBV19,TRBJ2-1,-,CASSIDSGRGEQFF
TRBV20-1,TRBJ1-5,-,CSASWGINQPQHF
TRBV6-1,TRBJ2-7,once,CASRTGTGYEQYF
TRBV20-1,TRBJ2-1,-,CSASLPLANEQFF
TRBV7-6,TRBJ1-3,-,CASKDRVSGNTIYF
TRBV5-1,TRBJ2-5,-,CASSWSVRETQYF
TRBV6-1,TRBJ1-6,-,CASSLETRSSYNSPLHF
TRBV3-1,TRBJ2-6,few,CASSQGVLATGANVLTF
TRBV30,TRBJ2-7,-,CAWSARTGAPYEQYF
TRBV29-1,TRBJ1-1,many,CSVADRGETEAFF
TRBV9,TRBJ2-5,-,CASSVETGWETQYF
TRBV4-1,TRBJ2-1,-,CASSQPPGRDSQNEQFF
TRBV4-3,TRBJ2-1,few,CASSARDTSSYNEQFF
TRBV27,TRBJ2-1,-,CASSRAGGDEQFF
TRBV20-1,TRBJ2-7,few,CSARAFGVSYEQYF
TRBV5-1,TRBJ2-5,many,CASSLGGGQETQYF
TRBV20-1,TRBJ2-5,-,CSARAPETQYF
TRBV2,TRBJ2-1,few,CASSARLGLMFF
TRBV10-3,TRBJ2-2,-,CAAKDDQVGNTGELFF
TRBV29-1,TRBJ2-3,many,CSVEELVGTQYF
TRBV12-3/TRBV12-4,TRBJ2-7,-,CASSPGPQYEQYF
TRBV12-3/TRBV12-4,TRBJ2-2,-,CASSILQGTGELFF
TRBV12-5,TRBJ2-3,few,CASGPPQGTGPDTQYF
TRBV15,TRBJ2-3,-,CATSMGQGGTDTQYF